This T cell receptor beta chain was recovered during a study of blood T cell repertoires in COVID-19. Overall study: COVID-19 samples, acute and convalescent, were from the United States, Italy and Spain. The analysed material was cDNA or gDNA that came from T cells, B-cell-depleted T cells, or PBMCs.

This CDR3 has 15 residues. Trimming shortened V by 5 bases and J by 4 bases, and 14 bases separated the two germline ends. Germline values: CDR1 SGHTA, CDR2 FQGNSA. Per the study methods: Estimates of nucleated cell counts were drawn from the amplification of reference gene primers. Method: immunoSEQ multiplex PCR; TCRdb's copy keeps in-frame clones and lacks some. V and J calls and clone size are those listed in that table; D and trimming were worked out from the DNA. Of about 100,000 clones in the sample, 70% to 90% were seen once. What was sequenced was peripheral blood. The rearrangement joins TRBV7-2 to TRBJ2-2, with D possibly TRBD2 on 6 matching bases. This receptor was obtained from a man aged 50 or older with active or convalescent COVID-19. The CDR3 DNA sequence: TGTGCCAGCAGCCTAACCCGGGAGAGCACCGGGGAGCTGTTTTTT. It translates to CASSLTRESTGELFF.